This T cell receptor beta chain was profiled in a study of shared clonotypes between healthy human individuals. Study overall: For every donor, three CD4 naive, three CD4 memory, two CD8 naive and one CD8 memory plates were used.

Libraries were prepared by immunoSEQ multiplex PCR; TCRdb keeps only in-frame clonotypes and omits some of them. The sample consists of 2.3 million or so clones, roughly 93% of them appearing once. Study results and limitations: Naive CD4 clonotype sharing across a handful of donors was roughly 5%. What limited the represented genetic and exposure-history diversity was the small number of donors.

The V gene's germline CDR1 is SGHRS and CDR2 YFSETQ. There are 14 residues in the CDR3. The V gene end was trimmed by 0 bases and the J gene end by 8 bases; junction bases not matched to a gene: 5. A note on this clone: The target antigen is unknown.

Only Caucasian adults living in Nashville, Tennessee made up the donor group. This rearrangement joins TRBV5-1 to TRBJ2-1; TRBD2 agrees at 7 bases. Material for sequencing was naive CD4+ T cells from PBMCs. Subset denoted: CD45RA+ positively selected. The clonotype was recovered from a man aged 18 to 35 in good health. Some clones in this sample may be carry-over from other donors' samples. In DNA, the CDR3 is TGCGCCAGCAGCTTGGAATCTAGCGGTGATGAGCAGTTCTTC. This encodes CASSLESSGDEQFF.